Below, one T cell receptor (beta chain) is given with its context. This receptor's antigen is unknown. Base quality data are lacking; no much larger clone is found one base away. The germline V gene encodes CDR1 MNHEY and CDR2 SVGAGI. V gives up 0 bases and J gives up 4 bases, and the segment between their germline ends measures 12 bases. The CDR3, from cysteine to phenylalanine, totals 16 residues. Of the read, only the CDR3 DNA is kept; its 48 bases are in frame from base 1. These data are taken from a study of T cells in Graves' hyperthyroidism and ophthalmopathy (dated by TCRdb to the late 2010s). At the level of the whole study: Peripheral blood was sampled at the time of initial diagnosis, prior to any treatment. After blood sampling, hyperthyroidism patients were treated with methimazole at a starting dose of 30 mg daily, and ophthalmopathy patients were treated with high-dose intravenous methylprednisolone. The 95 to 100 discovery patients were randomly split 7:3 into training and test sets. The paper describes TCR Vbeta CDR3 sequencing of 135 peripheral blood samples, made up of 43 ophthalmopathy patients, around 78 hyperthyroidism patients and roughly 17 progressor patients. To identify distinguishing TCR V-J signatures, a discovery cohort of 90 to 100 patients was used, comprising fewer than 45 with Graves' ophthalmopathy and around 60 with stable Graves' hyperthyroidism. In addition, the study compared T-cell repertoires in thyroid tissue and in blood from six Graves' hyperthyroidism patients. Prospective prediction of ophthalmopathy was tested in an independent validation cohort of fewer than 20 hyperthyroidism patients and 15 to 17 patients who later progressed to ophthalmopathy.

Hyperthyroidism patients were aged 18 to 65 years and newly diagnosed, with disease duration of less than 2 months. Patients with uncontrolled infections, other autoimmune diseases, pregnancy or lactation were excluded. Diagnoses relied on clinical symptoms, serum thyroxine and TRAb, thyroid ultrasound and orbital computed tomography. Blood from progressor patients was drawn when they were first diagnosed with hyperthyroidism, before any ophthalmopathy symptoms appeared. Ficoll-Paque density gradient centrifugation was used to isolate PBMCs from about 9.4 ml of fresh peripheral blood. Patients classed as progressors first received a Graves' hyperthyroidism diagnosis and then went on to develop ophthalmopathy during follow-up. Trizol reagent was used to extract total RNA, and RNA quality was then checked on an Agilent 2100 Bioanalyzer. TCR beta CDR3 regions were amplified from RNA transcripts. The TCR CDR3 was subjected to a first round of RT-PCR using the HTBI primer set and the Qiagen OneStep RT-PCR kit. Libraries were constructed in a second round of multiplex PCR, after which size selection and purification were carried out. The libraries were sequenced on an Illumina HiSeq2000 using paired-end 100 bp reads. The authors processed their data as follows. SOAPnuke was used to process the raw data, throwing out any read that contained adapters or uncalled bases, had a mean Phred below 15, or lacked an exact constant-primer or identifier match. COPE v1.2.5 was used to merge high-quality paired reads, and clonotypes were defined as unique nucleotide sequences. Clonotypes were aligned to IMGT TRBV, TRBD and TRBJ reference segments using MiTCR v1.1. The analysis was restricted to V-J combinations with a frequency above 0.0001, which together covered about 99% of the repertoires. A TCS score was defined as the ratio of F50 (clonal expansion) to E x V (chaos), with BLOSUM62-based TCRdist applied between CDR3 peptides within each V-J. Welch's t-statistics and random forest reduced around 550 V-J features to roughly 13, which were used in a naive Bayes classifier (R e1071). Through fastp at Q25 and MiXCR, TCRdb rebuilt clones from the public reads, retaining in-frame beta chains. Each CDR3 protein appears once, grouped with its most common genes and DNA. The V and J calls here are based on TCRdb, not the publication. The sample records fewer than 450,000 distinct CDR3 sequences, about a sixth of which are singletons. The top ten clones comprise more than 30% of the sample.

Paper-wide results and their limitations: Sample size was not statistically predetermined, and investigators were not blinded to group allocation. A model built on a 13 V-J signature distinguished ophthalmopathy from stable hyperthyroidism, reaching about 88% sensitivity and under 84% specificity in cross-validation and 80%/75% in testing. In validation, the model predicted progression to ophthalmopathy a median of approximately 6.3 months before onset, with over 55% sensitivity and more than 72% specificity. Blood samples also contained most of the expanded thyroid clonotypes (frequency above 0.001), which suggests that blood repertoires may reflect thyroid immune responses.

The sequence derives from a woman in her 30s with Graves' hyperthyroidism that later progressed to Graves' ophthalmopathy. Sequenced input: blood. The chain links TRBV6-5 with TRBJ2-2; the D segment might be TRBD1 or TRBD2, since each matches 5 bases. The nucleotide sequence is TGTGCCAGCAGTTACTCCCAGGGACGGAGCACCGGGGAGCTGTTTTTT. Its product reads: CASSYSQGRSTGELFF.